This T cell receptor beta chain was sequenced during a study of T cells in Graves' hyperthyroidism and ophthalmopathy. This clonotype was seen ten or more times. With V trimmed by 3 bases and J by 6 bases, 10 bases remained unmatched. Per the germline V gene, CDR1 is DFQATT and CDR2 is SNEGSKA (reference sequence). This CDR3 has 14 amino acids. Amplification yielded TCR beta CDR3 regions, with RNA transcripts as the source. RT-PCR in the first round (using the HTBI primer set) targeted the TCR CDR3. Each CDR3 protein gets one entry after TCRdb re-called the multiplex PCR reads with MiXCR. The data show around 300,000 distinct CDR3 sequences, roughly an eighth seen once.

The chain is built from TRBV20-1 and TRBJ2-7; 8 bases line up with TRBD2. The receptor comes from a woman aged 40 to 50 with Graves' hyperthyroidism. The source material was blood. The CDR3 loop reads CSASSGGRFSEQYF. CDR3 bases: TGCAGTGCTAGTAGCGGCGGGAGGTTCAGCGAGCAGTACTTC.